This T cell receptor beta chain was identified in a study of identifying expanded T cells in peripheral blood. With regard to this clone: What it binds is not known.

Overall study results and limits: Differentially abundant clones: 0.95 to 1.5 between replicates, roughly 16 at approximately 13 days, approximately 18 at four. Two-week clone count variance significantly increased as total template count grew.

Generated by immunoSEQ multiplex PCR, the TCRdb table keeps only in-frame clones and is missing some. The sample records tens of thousands of clones, around 88% being singletons. V shed 3 bases and J shed 0 bases, with 11 bases lying between them. This CDR3 contains 15 residues. Germline CDR1 and CDR2: MDHEN and SYDVKM. No infections or other immune events were documented during collection. The receptor's source is a person aged 18 to 70 in good health. The gene calls are TRBV28 and TRBJ1-1; maybe TRBD1 (6 bases). Sequenced input: blood. The CDR3 sequence: CASSFLDRLNTEAFF. CDR3 nucleotide sequence: TGTGCCAGCAGTTTCCTAGACAGGTTGAACACTGAAGCTTTCTTT.